The 8 T cell receptor beta chains below all came from one sample that was sequenced in a study of regulatory T cells in long-lasting Graves disease. Building the TCR beta libraries relied on iRepertoire HTBI primers, and CDR3 regions underwent Arm-PCR. TCRdb re-called the multiplex PCR reads with MiXCR, one entry per CDR3 protein. In the table there are about 440,000 distinct CDR3 sequences, 15% of which are singletons. Time point specified: newly diagnosed GD, antithyroid drugs for less than 3 months. The TCR library used RNA extracted from PBMCs. These same data were also listed under a study on T cells in Graves' hyperthyroidism and ophthalmopathy.

The sequences come from peripheral blood mononuclear cells (PBMCs), collected at new diagnosis, from a patient treated with antithyroid drugs. These receptors were obtained from a woman in her thirties with Graves disease.

The table lists this clonotype with many counts. This chain uses TRBV6-1 with TRBJ2-1; 10 nucleotides align to TRBD2. Germline V lookup: CDR1 MNHNS, CDR2 SASEGT. This CDR3 region has 15 residues. V shed 3 bases and J 4 bases; nucleotides not matched to a gene: 3. The CDR3 DNA is TGTGCCAGCAGTGATGGACTAGCGGATTACAATGAGCAGTTCTTC. This encodes CASSDGLADYNEQFF.

This clonotype was recorded at least ten times. The chain links TRBV20-1 to TRBJ2-3; D may be TRBD1 (6 bases). There are 15 residues in the CDR3. The V gene lost 3 bases and the J gene lost 1 base, with 14 bases spanning the gap. Per germline, CDR1 DFQATT and CDR2 SNEGSKA (reference sequence). The CDR3 nucleotides read TGCAGTGCTAGCCCTACAGGGAGACGCACAGATACGCAGTATTTT. Amino acids: CSASPTGRRTDTQYF.

Regarding this clonotype: A much bigger clone sits one base away, suggesting this may be a read error. The chain couples TRBV5-1 to TRBJ2-1; weak D call: TRBD2 (6 bases). There are 16 residues in the CDR3. The germline V gene has CDR1 SGHRS and CDR2 YFSETQ. Trimming cost V 3 bases and J 10 bases, with 23 bases left between them. The chain's CDR3 is CASSSGGAERSYEQFF. The DNA for the CDR3 is TGCGCCAGCAGCTCCGGCGGGGCGGAACGCTCCTACGAGCAGTTCTTC.

This clonotype was recorded a few times. The rearrangement links TRBV5-6 to TRBJ2-7; D is possibly TRBD1 (6 bases). V lost 4 bases, J lost 3 bases, and 11 bases lay in between. CDR1 and CDR2 (germline): SGHDT, YYEEEE. The CDR3 has 13 residues. The CDR3, as DNA: TGTGCCAGCAGCCGGGACACATACTACGAGCAGTACTTC. Translation gives CASSRDTYYEQYF.

The chain uses TRBV14 and TRBJ1-2; D is uncertain. V was clipped by 4 bases and J by 5 bases, with 14 bases between them. Germline CDR1 is SGHDN and CDR2 is FVKESK. The CDR3 extends over 14 amino acids. The CDR3 reads CASSPGSELYGYTF. CDR3 sequence (DNA): TGTGCCAGCAGCCCAGGTTCGGAGTTGTATGGCTACACCTTC.

This clonotype was found many times. The genes are TRBV14 and TRBJ2-5, with D possibly being TRBD2 (6 bases). Germline V gene data show CDR1 as SGHDN and CDR2 as FVKESK. The CDR3 spans 16 residues. Trimming pared 4 bases from V and 5 bases from J, leaving 20 bases between. CDR3 nucleotides: TGTGCCAGCAGCCTTCGGCGGGGCGGTCAATTGGAGACCCAGTACTTC. Protein: CASSLRRGGQLETQYF.

Notes on this clonotype: At one end the junction does not follow the germline gene, possibly because of a read error. The chain links TRBV2 to TRBJ2-5, with D unclear. The germline V gene encodes CDR1 SNHLY and CDR2 FYNNEI. The CDR3 sequence is 14 residues long. The CDR3 reads CASSQDLSPKTQYF. The DNA of the CDR3 is TGCGCCAGCAGCCAAGATCTAAGCCCGAAGACCCAGTACTTC.

This clonotype was seen many times. This rearrangement joins TRBV11-1 to TRBJ2-1; D uncertain. The CDR3 totals 17 residues. Germline loops: CDR1 SGHAT, CDR2 FQDESV (reference sequence). V was clipped by 2 bases and J by 5 bases, with 19 bases between them. The CDR3 sequence: CASSLWHLVSAHNEQFF. The CDR3 region has the DNA TGTGCCAGCAGCTTATGGCACCTGGTGTCGGCGCACAATGAGCAGTTCTTC.